The rows below give T cell receptor beta chains drawn from one sample of a study of blood T cells in healthy people across ages. Each CDR3 protein is one row after TCRdb ran MiXCR on the 5' RACE reads. The sample has more than 650,000 distinct CDR3 sequences, 22% seen once. Sequenced input: blood. These receptors came from a man aged 70 or older in good health. Each CDR3 is given without its conserved first and last residue.

V	J	CDR3
TRBV5-1	TRBJ2-3	ASSPKKVTGATDTQY
TRBV20-1	TRBJ2-2	SARVAGGWTGELF
TRBV7-8	TRBJ2-2	ASSLGGNRGTGELF
TRBV10-3	TRBJ1-5	AISPSGDSNQPQH
TRBV7-2	NA	ASSFRDSDNEQF
TRBV28	TRBJ2-5	ASSFYGSGEY
TRBV6-2/TRBV6-3	TRBJ2-4	ASSKRVDSPRDIQY
TRBV15	TRBJ1-1	ATSRGGSGTEAF
TRBV20-1	TRBJ2-3	SARVEWSRY
TRBV7-2	TRBJ2-1	ASSLARGGAGYNEQF
TRBV19	TRBJ1-6	ASSPGNFNSPLH
TRBV29-1	TRBJ2-5	SAGPQETQY
TRBV7-9	TRBJ1-2	ASSLVVFHGYT
TRBV27	TRBJ2-2	ASSFGQPGTGELF
TRBV12-3/TRBV12-4	TRBJ1-1	ASSLVGVGAEAF
TRBV14	TRBJ1-2	ASSQANRDGYT
TRBV6-5	TRBJ2-5	ASSYSGVGETQY
TRBV11-2	TRBJ1-2	ASSTQGSFGYT
TRBV28	TRBJ2-7	ASSPTPQRDAEQY
TRBV20-1	NA	SARFPSGTQY
TRBV18	TRBJ1-3	ASSPLGRSVSGNTIY
TRBV28	TRBJ2-7	ASTPQGGLTYEQY
TRBV4-3	TRBJ2-1	ASSQTGLAGGMAYNEQF
TRBV5-6	TRBJ2-3	ASSLPLAGSDTQY
TRBV5-1	TRBJ1-6	ASSWKERGADSPLH
TRBV3-1	TRBJ2-1	ASSYKIGTKVYEQF
TRBV7-2	TRBJ1-6	ASSPQREGPSPLH
TRBV29-1	TRBJ2-2	SVGQGNTGELF
TRBV7-8	TRBJ1-4	ASSPGLGEKLF
TRBV7-8	NA	ASSWRVTSGGAGQF
TRBV7-2	TRBJ2-3	ASSSTGGVGTDTQY
TRBV6-1	TRBJ2-5	ASSVLGEIQETQY
TRBV12-3/TRBV12-4	TRBJ1-1	ASSLVAGEAF
TRBV12-3/TRBV12-4	TRBJ2-2	ASNLFNTGELF
TRBV10-3	TRBJ2-7	AISDGGGSYEQY
TRBV7-9	TRBJ2-2	ASSGGPTAGEKNTGELF
TRBV7-2	TRBJ2-6	ASSRLADLSGANVLT